The entry below gives a single TCR beta chain sequence along with its context. Its antigen is currently unknown. Method: immunoSEQ multiplex PCR; TCRdb's copy keeps in-frame clones and lacks some. The data show 9,500 to 10,000 clones, with about 63% seen just once and roughly 15% held by the top ten. This sample is part of a study of CD4+ T cells in melanoma. Study-wide results and caveats: CD8+ T cell, macrophage and B cell function reportedly correlated with neoantigen-specific CD4+ T cells.

Germline-derived CDR1 and CDR2 are SGHKS and YYEKEE (reference sequence). V trimming: 3 bases; J trimming: 7 bases; junction bases outside the gene matches: 4. This CDR3 is 14 amino acids long. The genes are TRBV5-5 and TRBJ1-6, with 7 nucleotides matching TRBD1. Sample: cells from a culture (not recorded whether cultured in vitro). The clonotype was recovered from a human donor with melanoma. The CDR3: CASSSPGGNSPLHF. CDR3 coding DNA: TGTGCCAGCAGCTCACCAGGGGGGAATTCACCCCTCCACTTT.